This is a list of T cell receptor beta chains from one sample in a study of shared clonotypes between healthy human individuals. The repertoire was sequenced with immunoSEQ multiplex PCR; TCRdb's copy has only in-frame clones and lacks some. The sample lists under 1 million clones, almost 95% occurring once. Sequencing was performed on naive CD8+ T cells sorted from blood. The receptors derive from a man younger than 40 in good health. The CDR3 runs from the conserved cysteine through the conserved F or W. A D gene is named only where the DNA matches it firmly. The listing skips clone size in some rows; elsewhere it reads once, few, many or a size class.

j_call,clone_size,d_call,v_call,cdr3_aa,cdr3_nt
TRBJ2-7,.,.,TRBV28,CASSNYREVDYEQYF,TGTGCCAGCAGTAACTACAGGGAAGTGGACTACGAGCAGTACTTC
TRBJ2-2,.,.,TRBV30,CAWGGAGVSGELFF,TGTGCCTGGGGTGGGGCAGGGGTCTCCGGGGAGCTGTTTTTT
TRBJ2-7,.,.,TRBV9,CASSTFRDSFYEQYF,TGTGCCAGCAGCACCTTCAGGGACTCCTTCTACGAGCAGTACTTC
TRBJ2-7,.,TRBD2,TRBV29-1,CSVSGGTTSEYEQYF,TGCAGCGTTTCCGGGGGGACTACCTCTGAGTACGAGCAGTACTTC
TRBJ1-4,once,TRBD1,TRBV25-1,CASSDSFWDSGEKLFF,TGTGCCAGCAGTGATTCCTTTTGGGACAGTGGTGAAAAACTGTTTTTT
TRBJ2-7,.,TRBD1,TRBV15,CATSRGLKRLGQASYEQYF,TGTGCCACCAGCAGAGGCCTTAAAAGGCTGGGACAGGCCTCCTACGAGCAGTACTTC
TRBJ1-2,few,.,TRBV7-9,CASNRGDGYTF,TGTGCGAGCAATAGGGGGGATGGCTACACCTTC
TRBJ2-7,.,TRBD1,TRBV5-1,CASSLWDRGNEQYF,TGCGCCAGCAGCTTGTGGGACAGAGGGAACGAGCAGTACTTC
TRBJ2-3,.,TRBD1,TRBV7-6,CASSGTERITSTDTQYF,TGTGCCAGCAGCGGGACAGAAAGGATAACTAGCACAGATACGCAGTATTTT
TRBJ1-2,.,.,TRBV4-1,CASRGATDRSYGYTF,TGCGCCAGCAGGGGGGCCACCGACCGAAGCTATGGCTACACCTTC
TRBJ2-1,.,TRBD2,TRBV4-1,CASSQSLRGYNEQFF,TGCGCCAGCAGCCAATCTCTGCGGGGGTACAATGAGCAGTTCTTC
TRBJ2-1,.,.,TRBV4-3,CASSQGGGRLGNEQFF,TGCGCCAGCAGCCAAGGCGGTGGACGTTTAGGAAATGAGCAGTTCTTC
TRBJ2-1,.,TRBD2,TRBV19,CASSISRAGGTYNEQFF,TGTGCCAGTAGTATTAGTCGGGCGGGAGGGACCTACAATGAGCAGTTCTTC
TRBJ1-2,.,.,TRBV28,CASRRHREWKGYTF,TGTGCCAGCAGGAGACACAGGGAGTGGAAAGGCTACACCTTC
TRBJ2-7,.,TRBD2,TRBV28,CASSSRDSGSPYEQYF,TGTGCCAGCAGTTCCCGGGATAGCGGGAGTCCCTACGAGCAGTACTTC
TRBJ2-6,.,TRBD2,TRBV27,CASSFILAGGISGANVLTF,TGTGCCAGCAGTTTTATACTAGCGGGTGGTATCTCTGGGGCCAACGTCCTGACTTTC
TRBJ1-6,.,TRBD1,TRBV9,CASSAEDRGPLDSPLHF,TGTGCCAGCAGCGCTGAGGACAGGGGGCCTCTCGATTCACCCCTCCACTTT
TRBJ1-2,few,.,TRBV29-1,CSAGSDLDGYTF,TGCAGCGCTGGCAGTGATTTGGATGGCTACACCTTC
TRBJ2-5,.,.,TRBV7-2,CASSLARAGQQETQYF,TGTGCCAGCAGCTTAGCGAGGGCAGGGCAACAAGAGACCCAGTACTTC
TRBJ1-1,.,.,TRBV6-6,CASRRGLGTEAFF,TGTGCCAGCCGCAGGGGTTTAGGCACTGAAGCTTTCTTT
TRBJ2-2,.,TRBD2,TRBV2,CASTEINPGLEGLGGELFF,TGTGCCAGCACCGAGATTAATCCGGGACTAGAAGGCCTAGGCGGGGAGCTGTTTTTT
TRBJ2-1,.,.,TRBV7-9,CASSKGTSLYNEQFF,TGTGCCAGCAGCAAAGGGACCAGTCTCTACAATGAGCAGTTCTTC
TRBJ1-1,.,.,TRBV6-1,CASSELPGGGEAFF,TGTGCCAGCAGTGAACTGCCTGGAGGGGGGGAGGCTTTCTTT
TRBJ2-2,.,TRBD1,TRBV19,CASSIAQGFGELFF,TGTGCCAGTAGTATAGCACAGGGGTTCGGGGAGCTGTTTTTT
TRBJ2-2,.,.,TRBV5-6,CASSSEGVGGELFF,TGTGCCAGCAGCTCCGAGGGGGTTGGCGGGGAGCTGTTTTTT
TRBJ2-7,.,TRBD2,TRBV4-1,CASSPSGGVGHEQYF,TGCGCCAGCTCGCCCTCGGGGGGGGTTGGTCACGAGCAGTACTTC